The T cell receptor (beta chain) under discussion was sequenced for a study of T cells after somatic rescue of genetic block. Germline V gives CDR1 SGHAT, CDR2 FQNNGV. The CDR3 extends over 17 amino acids. The V end lost 5 bases, the J end lost 3 bases, and 22 bases lay between the germline ends. TCRdb keeps only in-frame clones here, not all; method: immunoSEQ multiplex PCR. This sample has under 150,000 clones, with approximately 90% found just once. The V call is TRBV11-2, the J call TRBJ2-5; D unresolved. This TCR was sampled from a woman aged 18-29 years. The sample taken for sequencing was peripheral blood mononuclear cells (PBMCs). The CDR3 sequence: CASSLIPKGLNKETQYF. Here the CDR3 DNA reads TGTGCCAGCAGCCTTATCCCCAAGGGTCTCAACAAAGAGACCCAGTACTTC.